This T cell receptor (beta chain) emerged from a study of beta chain features in type 1 diabetes. Study results and limitations: Within each of all four CD4+ subsets, Type 1 diabetes patients had TCRB CDR3s that were moderately but significantly shorter.

In this sample, this clone turned up a few times. Its specificity is unknown. All of the isolated RNA was reverse transcribed, so expressed TCRB transcripts were sequenced. Sequenced by immunoSEQ multiplex PCR; TCRdb stores in-frame clones only, minus some. This table has under 350,000 clones, roughly an eighth appearing once. The sample was naive CD4+ T cells from blood. The receptor was isolated from a man under 40 with type 1 diabetes.

This CDR3 reads CASRDLRSGGELFF. The DNA of the CDR3 is TGTGCCAGCAGAGACCTGAGGTCGGGCGGGGAGCTGTTTTTT. This rearrangement joins TRBV28 to TRBJ2-2; D is undetermined. This CDR3 is built from 14 residues. V was cut by 6 bases and J by 7 bases, with 15 bases left in between. Germline lookup yields CDR1 MDHEN and CDR2 SYDVKM.